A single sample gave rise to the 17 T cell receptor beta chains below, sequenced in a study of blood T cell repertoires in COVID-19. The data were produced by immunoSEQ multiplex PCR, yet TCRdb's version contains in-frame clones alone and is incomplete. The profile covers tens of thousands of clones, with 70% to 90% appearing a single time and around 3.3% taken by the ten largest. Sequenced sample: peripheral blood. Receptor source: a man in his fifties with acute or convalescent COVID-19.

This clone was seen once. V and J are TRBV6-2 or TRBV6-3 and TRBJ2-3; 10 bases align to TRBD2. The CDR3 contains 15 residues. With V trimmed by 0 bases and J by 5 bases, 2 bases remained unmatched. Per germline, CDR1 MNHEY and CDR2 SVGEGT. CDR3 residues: CASSYSGTSVDTQYF. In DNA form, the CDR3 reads TGTGCCAGCAGTTACTCAGGGACTAGCGTAGATACGCAGTATTTT.

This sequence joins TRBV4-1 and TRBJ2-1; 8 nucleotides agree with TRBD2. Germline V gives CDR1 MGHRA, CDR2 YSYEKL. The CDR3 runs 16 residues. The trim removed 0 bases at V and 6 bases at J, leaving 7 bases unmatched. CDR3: CASSQEGSGRGNEQFF. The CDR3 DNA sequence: TGCGCCAGCAGCCAAGAGGGAAGCGGGAGAGGCAATGAGCAGTTCTTC.

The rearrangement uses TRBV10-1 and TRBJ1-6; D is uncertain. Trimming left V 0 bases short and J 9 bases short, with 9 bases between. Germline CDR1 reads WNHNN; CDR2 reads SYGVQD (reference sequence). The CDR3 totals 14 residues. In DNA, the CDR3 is TGCGCCAGCAGTGAGTCGAGGGTTGGTTCACCCCTCCACTTT. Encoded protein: CASSESRVGSPLHF.

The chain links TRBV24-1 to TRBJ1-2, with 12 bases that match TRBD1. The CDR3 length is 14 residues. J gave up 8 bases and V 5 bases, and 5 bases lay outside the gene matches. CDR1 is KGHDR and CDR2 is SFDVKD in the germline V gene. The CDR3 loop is CATSAGQGARGYTF. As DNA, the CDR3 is TGTGCCACCAGTGCGGGACAGGGGGCAAGGGGCTACACCTTC.

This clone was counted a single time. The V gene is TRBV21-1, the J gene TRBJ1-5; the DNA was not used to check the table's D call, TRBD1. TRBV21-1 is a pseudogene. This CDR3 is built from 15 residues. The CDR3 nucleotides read TGTGCCAGCAGCAAACGGACAGGGCGAGATCAGCCCCAGCATTTT. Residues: CASSKRTGRDQPQHF.

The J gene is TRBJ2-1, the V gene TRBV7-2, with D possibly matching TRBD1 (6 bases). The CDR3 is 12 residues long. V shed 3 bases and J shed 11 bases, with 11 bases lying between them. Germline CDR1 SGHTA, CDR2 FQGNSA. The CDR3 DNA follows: TGTGCCAGCAGCTTTAACTGGGACAAGCAGTTCTTC. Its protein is CASSFNWDKQFF.

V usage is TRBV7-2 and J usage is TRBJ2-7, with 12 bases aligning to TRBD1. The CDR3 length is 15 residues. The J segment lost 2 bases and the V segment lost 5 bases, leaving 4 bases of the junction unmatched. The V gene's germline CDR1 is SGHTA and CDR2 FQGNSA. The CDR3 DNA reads TGTGCCAGCAGCCCAGGGACAGGGGGCGCCTACGAGCAGTACTTC. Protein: CASSPGTGGAYEQYF.

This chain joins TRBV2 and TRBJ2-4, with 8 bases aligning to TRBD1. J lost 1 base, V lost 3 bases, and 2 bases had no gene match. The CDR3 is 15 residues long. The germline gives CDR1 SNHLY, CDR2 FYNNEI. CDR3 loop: CASSDRGPAKNIQYF. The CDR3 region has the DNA TGTGCCAGCAGTGACAGGGGGCCGGCCAAAAACATTCAGTACTTC.

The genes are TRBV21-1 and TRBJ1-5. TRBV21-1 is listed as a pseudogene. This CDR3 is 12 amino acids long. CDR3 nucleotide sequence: TGTGCCAGCGACCCCGAGGGTCAGCCCCAGCATTTT. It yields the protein CASDPEGQPQHF.

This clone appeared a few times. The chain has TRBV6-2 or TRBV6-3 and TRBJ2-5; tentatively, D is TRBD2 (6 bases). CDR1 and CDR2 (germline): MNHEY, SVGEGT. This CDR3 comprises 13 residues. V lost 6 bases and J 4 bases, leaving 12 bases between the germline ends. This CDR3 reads CASSTPGGETQYF. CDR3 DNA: TGTGCCAGCAGCACGCCCGGGGGAGAGACCCAGTACTTC.

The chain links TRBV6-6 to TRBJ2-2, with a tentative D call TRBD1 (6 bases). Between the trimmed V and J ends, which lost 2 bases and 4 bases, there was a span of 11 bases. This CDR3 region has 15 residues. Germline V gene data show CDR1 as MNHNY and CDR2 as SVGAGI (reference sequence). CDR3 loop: CASSYPGAATGELFF. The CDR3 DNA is TGTGCCAGCAGTTACCCAGGGGCGGCCACCGGGGAGCTGTTTTTT.

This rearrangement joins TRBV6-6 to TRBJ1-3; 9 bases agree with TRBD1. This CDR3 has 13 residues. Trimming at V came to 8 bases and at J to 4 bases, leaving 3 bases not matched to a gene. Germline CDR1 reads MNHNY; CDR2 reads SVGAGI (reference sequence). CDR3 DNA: TGTGCCAGCGGGACAGGGTACGGAAACACCATATATTTT. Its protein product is CASGTGYGNTIYF.

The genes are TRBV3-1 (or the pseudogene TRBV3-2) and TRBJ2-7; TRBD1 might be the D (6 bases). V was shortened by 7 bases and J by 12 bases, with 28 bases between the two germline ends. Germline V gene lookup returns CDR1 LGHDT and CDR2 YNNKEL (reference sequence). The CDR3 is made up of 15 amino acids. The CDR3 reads CASTETQRGYYQPYF. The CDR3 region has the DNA TGTGCCAGCACCGAAACGCAAAGGGGGTACTATCAGCCGTACTTC.

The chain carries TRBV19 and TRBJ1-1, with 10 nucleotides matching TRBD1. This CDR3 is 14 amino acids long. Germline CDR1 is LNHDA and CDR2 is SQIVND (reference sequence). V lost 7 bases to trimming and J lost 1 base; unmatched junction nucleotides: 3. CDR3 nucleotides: TGTGCCAGTACGAGGACAGGGGGGAACACTGAAGCTTTCTTT. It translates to CASTRTGGNTEAFF.

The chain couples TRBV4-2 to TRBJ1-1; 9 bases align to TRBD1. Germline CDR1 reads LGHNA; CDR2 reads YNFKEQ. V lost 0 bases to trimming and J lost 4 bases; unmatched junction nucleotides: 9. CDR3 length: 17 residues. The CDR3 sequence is CASSQDPTGGERTEAFF. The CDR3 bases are TGTGCCAGCAGCCAAGATCCTACAGGGGGCGAACGCACTGAAGCTTTCTTT.

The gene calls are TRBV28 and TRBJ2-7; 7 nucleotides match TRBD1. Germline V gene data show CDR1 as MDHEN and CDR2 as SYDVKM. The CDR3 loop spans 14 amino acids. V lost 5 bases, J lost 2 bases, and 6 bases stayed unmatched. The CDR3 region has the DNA TGTGCCAGCAGTCTCGGACAGGCTCCCTACGAGCAGTACTTC. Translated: CASSLGQAPYEQYF.

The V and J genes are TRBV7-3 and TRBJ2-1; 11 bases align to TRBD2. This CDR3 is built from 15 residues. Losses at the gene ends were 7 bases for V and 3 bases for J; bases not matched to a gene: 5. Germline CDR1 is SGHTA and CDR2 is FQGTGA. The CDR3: CASNSGLADYNEQFF. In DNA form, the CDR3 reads TGTGCCAGCAACTCGGGACTAGCGGACTACAATGAGCAGTTCTTC.